This TCR beta chain was recorded in a study of blood T cell repertoires in COVID-19. At the level of the study: T cells, B-cell-depleted T cells, or PBMCs supplied cDNA or gDNA.

The authors' processing: Amplified reference gene primers provided the basis for estimating nucleated cell counts. Sequencing used immunoSEQ multiplex PCR; TCRdb keeps in-frame clones, though not all of them. From that table come the V and J calls and clone size; the DNA was used to work out D and trimming. The sample has tens of thousands of clones, approximately 86% seen once; the top ten hold roughly 8%. The receptor comes from a man older than 75 with active or convalescent COVID-19. Sample: peripheral blood.

The CDR3 spells CASSPLDLTDTQYF. For the CDR3, the DNA is TGTGCCAGCTCACCTCTAGACCTCACAGATACGCAGTATTTT. The chain has TRBV18 and TRBJ2-3, with D hard to call. Germline CDR1 is KGHSH and CDR2 is LQKENI. The CDR3 sequence is 14 residues long. Trimming took off 3 bases at V and 2 bases at J, with 9 bases between the two ends.